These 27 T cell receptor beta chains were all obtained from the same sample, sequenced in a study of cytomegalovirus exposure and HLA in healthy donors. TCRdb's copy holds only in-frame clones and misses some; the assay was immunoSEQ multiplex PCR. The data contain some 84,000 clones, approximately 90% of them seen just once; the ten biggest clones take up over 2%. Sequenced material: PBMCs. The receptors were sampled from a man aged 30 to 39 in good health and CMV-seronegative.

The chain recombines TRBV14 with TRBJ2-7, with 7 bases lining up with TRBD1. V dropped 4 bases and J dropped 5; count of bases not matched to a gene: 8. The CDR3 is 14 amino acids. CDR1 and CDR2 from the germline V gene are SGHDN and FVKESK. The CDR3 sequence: CASSPRSGGDEQYF. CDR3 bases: TGTGCCAGCAGCCCACGGTCAGGGGGTGACGAGCAGTACTTC.

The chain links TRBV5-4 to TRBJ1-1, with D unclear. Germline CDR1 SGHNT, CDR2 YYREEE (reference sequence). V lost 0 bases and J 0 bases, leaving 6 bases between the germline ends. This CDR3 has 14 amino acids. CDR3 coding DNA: TGTGCCAGCAGCTTGGACATGGTGAACACTGAAGCTTTCTTT. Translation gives CASSLDMVNTEAFF.

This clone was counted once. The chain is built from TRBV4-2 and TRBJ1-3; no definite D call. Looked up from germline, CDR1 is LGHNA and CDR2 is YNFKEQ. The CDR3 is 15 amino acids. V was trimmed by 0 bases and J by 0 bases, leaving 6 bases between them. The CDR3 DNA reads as TGTGCCAGCAGCCAAGAGTCGGGCTCTGGAAACACCATATATTTT. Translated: CASSQESGSGNTIYF.

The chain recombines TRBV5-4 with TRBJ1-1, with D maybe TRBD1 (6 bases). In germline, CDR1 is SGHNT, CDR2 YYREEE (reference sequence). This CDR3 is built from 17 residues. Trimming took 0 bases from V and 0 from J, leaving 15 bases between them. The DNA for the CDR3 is TGTGCCAGCAGCTTGGGACCACAGGGAGGGCTGAACACTGAAGCTTTCTTT. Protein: CASSLGPQGGLNTEAFF.

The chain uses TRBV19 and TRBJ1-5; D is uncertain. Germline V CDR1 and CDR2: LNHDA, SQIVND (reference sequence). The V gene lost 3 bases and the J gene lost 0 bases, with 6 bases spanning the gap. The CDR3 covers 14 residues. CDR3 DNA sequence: TGTGCCAGTAGTATGCGGAATAGCAATCAGCCCCAGCATTTT. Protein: CASSMRNSNQPQHF.

CDR3 in DNA: TGTGCCAGCACCCTAGACAGGGGGCTTGGTGAGCAGTTCTTC. Translating it yields CASTLDRGLGEQFF. The V gene is TRBV28, the J gene TRBJ2-1; 10 bases are a match to TRBD1. Germline V CDR1 and CDR2: MDHEN, SYDVKM. V lost 7 bases and J lost 9; bases outside the gene matches: 9. The CDR3 has 14 residues.

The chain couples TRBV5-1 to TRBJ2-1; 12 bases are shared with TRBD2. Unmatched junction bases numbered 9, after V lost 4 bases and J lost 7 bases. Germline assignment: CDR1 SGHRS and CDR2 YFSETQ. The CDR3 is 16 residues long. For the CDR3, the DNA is TGCGCCAGCAGCCCTGCCTACGGGACTAGCGGGAATGAGCAGTTCTTC. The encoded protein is CASSPAYGTSGNEQFF.

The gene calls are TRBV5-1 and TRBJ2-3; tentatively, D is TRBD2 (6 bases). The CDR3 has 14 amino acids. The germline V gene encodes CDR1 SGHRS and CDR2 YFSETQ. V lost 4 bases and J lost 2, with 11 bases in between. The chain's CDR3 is CASSPGEDTDTQYF. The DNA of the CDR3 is TGCGCCAGCAGCCCCGGGGAGGACACAGATACGCAGTATTTT.

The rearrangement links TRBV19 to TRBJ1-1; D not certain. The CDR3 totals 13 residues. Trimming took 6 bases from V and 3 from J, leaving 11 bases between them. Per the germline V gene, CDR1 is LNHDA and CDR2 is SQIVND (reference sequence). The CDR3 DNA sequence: TGTGCCAGTAGCGGAACTCGGGACACTGAAGCTTTCTTT. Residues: CASSGTRDTEAFF.

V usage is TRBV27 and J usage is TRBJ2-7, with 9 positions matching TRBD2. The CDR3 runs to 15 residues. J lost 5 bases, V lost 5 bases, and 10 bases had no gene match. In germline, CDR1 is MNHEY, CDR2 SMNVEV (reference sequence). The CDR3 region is CASSPISGRVNEQYF. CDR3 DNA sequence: TGTGCCAGCAGTCCCATTAGCGGGAGAGTCAACGAGCAGTACTTC.

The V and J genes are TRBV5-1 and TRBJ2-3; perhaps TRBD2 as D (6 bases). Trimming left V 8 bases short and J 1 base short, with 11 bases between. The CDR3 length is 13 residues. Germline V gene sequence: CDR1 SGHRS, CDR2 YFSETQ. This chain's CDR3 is CASGTLGTDTQYF. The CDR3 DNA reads TGCGCCAGTGGGACTCTCGGCACAGATACGCAGTATTTT. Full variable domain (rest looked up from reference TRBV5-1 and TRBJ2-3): KAGVTQTPRYLIKTRGQQVTLSCSPISGHRSVSWYQQTPGQGLQFLFEYFSETQRNKGNFPGRFSGRQFSNSRSEMNVSTLELGDSALYLCASGTLGTDTQYFGPGTRLTVL.

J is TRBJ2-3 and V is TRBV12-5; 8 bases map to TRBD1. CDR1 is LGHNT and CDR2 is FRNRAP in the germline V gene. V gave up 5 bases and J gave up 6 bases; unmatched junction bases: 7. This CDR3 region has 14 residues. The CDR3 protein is CASGPQGAGDTQYF. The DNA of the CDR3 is TGTGCTAGTGGTCCGCAGGGGGCTGGTGATACGCAGTATTTT.

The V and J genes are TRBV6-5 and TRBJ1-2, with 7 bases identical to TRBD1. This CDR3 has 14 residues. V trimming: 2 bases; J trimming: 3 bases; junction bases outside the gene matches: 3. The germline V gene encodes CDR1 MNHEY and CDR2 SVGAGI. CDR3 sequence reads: CASSYRGQDYGYTF. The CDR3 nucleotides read TGTGCCAGCAGTTACAGAGGACAGGACTATGGCTACACCTTC.

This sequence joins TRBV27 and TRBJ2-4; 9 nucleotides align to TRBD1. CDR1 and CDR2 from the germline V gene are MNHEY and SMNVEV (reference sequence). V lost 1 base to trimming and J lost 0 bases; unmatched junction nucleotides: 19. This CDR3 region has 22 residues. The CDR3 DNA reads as TGTGCCAGCAGTTTATTTTCCCGAAGTCTGGGACAGGGTGTCCTAGCCAAAAACATTCAGTACTTC. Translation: CASSLFSRSLGQGVLAKNIQYF.

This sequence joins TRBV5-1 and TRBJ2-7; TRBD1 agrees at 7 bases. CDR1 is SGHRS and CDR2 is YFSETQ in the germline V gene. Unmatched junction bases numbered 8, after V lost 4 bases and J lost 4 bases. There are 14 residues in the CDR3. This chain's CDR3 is CASSSPGTAYEQYF. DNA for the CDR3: TGCGCCAGCAGCAGCCCCGGGACAGCGTACGAGCAGTACTTC.

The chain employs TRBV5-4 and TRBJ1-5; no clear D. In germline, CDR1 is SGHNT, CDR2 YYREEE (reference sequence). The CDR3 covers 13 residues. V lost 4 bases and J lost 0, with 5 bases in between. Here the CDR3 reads CASSTDSNQPQHF. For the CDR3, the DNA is TGTGCCAGCAGCACTGATAGCAATCAGCCCCAGCATTTT.

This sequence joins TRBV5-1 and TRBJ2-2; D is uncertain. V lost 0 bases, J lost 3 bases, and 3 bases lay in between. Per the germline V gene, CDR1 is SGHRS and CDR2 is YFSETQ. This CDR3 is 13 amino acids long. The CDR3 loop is CASSLADTGELFF. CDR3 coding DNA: TGCGCCAGCAGCTTGGCCGACACCGGGGAGCTGTTTTTT.

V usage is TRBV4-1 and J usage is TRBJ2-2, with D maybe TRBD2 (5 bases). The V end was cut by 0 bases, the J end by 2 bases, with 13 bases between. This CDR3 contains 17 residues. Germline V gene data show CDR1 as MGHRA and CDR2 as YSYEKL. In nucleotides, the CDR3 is TGCGCCAGCAGCCAAGAATATTCCCGGGGTAACACCGGGGAGCTGTTTTTT. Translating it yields CASSQEYSRGNTGELFF.

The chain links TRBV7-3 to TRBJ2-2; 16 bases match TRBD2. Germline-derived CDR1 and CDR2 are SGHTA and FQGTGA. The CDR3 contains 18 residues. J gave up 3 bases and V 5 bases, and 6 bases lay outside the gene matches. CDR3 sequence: CASSPGLAGGPDTGELFF. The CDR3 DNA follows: TGTGCCAGCAGCCCGGGACTAGCGGGAGGGCCAGACACCGGGGAGCTGTTTTTT.

The chain's CDR3 is CASSTRDRVLGEAFF. The DNA of the CDR3 is TGTGCCAGTAGTACGAGGGACAGGGTACTGGGTGAAGCTTTCTTT. V gene TRBV19 combines with J gene TRBJ1-1, with TRBD1 identical over 9 bases. Unmatched junction bases numbered 10, after V lost 4 bases and J lost 7 bases. CDR3 length: 15 residues. Germline values: CDR1 LNHDA, CDR2 SQIVND (reference sequence).

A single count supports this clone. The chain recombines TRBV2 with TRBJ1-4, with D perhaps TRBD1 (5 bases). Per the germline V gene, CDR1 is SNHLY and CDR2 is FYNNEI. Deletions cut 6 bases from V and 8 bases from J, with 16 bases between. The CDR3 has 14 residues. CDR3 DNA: TGTGCCAGCAGAGCCGACAGAACAAGCGAAAAACTGTTTTTT. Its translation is CASRADRTSEKLFF.

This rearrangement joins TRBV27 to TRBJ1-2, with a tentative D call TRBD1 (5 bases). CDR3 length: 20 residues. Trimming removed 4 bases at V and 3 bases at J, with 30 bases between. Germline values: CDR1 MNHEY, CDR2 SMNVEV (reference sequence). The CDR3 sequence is CASSYAKPGTGTAGDYGYTF. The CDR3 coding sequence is TGTGCCAGCAGTTATGCTAAACCCGGGACGGGAACTGCGGGGGACTATGGCTACACCTTC.

CDR3 DNA: TGTGCCAGCAGCTTACTTCGGACAGACAATGAGCAGTTCTTC. Translated, it gives CASSLLRTDNEQFF. The chain has TRBV7-9 and TRBJ2-1, with D possibly TRBD1 on 6 matching bases. The CDR3 contains 14 residues. Trimming took 2 bases from V and 5 from J, leaving 10 bases between them. Germline-derived CDR1 and CDR2 are SEHNR and FQNEAQ (reference sequence). The variable domain in full, with the rest retrieved from reference TRBV7-9 and TRBJ2-1, is DTGVSQNPRHKITKRGQNVTFRCDPISEHNRLYWYRQTLGQGPEFLTYFQNEAQLEKSRLLSDRFSAERPKGSFSTLEIQRTEQGDSAMYLCASSLLRTDNEQFFGPGTRLTVL.

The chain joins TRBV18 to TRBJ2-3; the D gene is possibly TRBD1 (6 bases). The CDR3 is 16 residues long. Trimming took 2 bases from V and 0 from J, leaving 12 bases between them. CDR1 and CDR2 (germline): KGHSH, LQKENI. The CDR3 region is CASSPTGPPSTDTQYF. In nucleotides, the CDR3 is TGTGCCAGCTCACCAACAGGGCCCCCAAGCACAGATACGCAGTATTTT.

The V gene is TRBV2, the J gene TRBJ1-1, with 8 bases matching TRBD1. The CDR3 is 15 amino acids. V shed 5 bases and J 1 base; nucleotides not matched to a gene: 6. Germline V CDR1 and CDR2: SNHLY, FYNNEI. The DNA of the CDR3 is TGTGCCAGCAGTATCCGAGGACAGGGGAACACTGAAGCTTTCTTT. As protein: CASSIRGQGNTEAFF.

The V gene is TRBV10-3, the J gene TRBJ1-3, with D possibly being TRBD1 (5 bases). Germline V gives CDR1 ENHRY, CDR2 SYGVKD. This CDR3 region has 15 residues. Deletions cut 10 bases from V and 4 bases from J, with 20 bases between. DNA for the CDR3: TGTGCCACCCAGCAGGACACGCTAACGGGAAACACCATATATTTT. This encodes CATQQDTLTGNTIYF.

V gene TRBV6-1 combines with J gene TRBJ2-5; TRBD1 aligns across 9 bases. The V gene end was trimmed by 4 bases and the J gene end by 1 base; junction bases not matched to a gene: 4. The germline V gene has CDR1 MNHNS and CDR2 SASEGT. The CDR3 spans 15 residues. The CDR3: CASSGDRGFQETQYF. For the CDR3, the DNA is TGTGCCAGCAGTGGCGACAGGGGGTTCCAAGAGACCCAGTACTTC.